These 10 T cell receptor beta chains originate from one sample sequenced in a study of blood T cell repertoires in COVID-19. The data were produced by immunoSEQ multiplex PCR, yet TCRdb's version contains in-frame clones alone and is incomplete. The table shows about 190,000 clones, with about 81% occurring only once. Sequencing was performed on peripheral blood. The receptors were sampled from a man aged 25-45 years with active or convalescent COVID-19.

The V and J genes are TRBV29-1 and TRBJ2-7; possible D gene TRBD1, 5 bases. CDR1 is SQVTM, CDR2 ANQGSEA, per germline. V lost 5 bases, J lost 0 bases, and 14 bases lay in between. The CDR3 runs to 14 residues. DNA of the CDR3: TGCAGCGTTTCTCCCGGACAAATCTCCTACGAGCAGTACGTC. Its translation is CSVSPGQISYEQYV.

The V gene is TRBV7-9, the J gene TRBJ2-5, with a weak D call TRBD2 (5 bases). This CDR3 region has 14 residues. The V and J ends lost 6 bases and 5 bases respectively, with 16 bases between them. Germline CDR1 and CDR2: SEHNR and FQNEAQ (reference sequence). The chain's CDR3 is CASRLARESETQYF. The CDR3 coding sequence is TGTGCCAGCAGACTGGCGAGGGAGTCGGAGACCCAGTACTTC.

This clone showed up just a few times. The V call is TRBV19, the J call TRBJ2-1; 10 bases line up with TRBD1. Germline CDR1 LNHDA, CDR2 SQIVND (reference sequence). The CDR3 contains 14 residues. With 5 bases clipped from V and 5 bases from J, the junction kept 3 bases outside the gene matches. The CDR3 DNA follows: TGTGCCAGTAGTCGGACAGGGGGGGACAATGAGCAGTTCTTC. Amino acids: CASSRTGGDNEQFF.

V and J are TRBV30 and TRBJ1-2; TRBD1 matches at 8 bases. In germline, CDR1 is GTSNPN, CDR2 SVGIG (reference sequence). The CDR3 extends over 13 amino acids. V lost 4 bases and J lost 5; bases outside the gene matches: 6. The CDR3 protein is CAWKAGGWYGYTF. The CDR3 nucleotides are TGTGCCTGGAAGGCAGGGGGCTGGTATGGCTACACCTTC.

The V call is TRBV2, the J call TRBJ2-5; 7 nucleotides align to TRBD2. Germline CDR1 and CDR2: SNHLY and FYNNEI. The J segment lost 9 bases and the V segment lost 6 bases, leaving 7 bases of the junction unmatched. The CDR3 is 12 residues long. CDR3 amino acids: CASRGGLEAQYF. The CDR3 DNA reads TGTGCCAGCAGGGGAGGACTAGAAGCCCAGTACTTC.

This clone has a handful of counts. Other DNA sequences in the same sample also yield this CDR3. CDR3 DNA: TGTGCCACCAGTGATGGTCCAGGGGGCAATCAGCCCCAGCATTTT. It encodes CATSDGPGGNQPQHF. The chain recombines TRBV24-1 with TRBJ1-5; D is possibly TRBD1 (6 bases). CDR1 and CDR2 from the germline V gene are KGHDR and SFDVKD. This CDR3 comprises 15 residues. Trimming stripped 3 bases from V and 2 bases from J, with 10 bases between.

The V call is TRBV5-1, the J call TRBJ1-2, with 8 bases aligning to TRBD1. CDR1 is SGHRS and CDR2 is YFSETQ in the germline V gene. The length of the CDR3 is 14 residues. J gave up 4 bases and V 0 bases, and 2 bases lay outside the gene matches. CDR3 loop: CASSLDTGGYGYTF. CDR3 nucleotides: TGCGCCAGCAGCTTGGACACAGGGGGCTATGGCTACACCTTC.

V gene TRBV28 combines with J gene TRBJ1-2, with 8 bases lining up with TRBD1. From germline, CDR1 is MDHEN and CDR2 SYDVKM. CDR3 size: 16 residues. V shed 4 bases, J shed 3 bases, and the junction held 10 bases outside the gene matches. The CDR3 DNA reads TGTGCCAGCAGTTACCGGCTACAGGGGGTTTACTATGGCTACACCTTC. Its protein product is CASSYRLQGVYYGYTF.

The CDR3 sequence: CASSLRQEDTEAFF. CDR3 DNA sequence: TGTGCCAGCAGCCTAAGACAGGAGGACACTGAAGCTTTCTTT. This chain links TRBV7-3 with TRBJ1-1; the D gene is possibly TRBD1 (6 bases). Per the germline V gene, CDR1 is SGHTA and CDR2 is FQGTGA. The V gene lost 5 bases and the J gene lost 3 bases, with 13 bases spanning the gap. The CDR3 loop spans 14 amino acids.

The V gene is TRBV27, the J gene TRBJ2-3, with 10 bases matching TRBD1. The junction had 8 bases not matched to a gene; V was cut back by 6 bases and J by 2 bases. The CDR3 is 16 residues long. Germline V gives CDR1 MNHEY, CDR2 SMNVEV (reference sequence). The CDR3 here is CASRLSDRGNTDTQYF. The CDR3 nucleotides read TGTGCCAGCAGACTCTCGGACAGGGGGAACACAGATACGCAGTATTTT.